These 18 T cell receptor beta chains were all obtained from the same sample, sequenced in a study of PD-L1 blockade in urothelial cancer. Time point reported: pretreatment peripheral blood. Assay used: immunoSEQ multiplex PCR; TCRdb lists only in-frame clones, some missing. This sample carries approximately 94,000 clones, over 75% of them seen once, and the ten largest clones take roughly 2%. The material was PBMCs, obtained around atezolizumab (anti-PD-L1) treatment. Receptor source: a man in his 60s with urothelial cancer.

The rearrangement joins TRBV9 to TRBJ2-3; D is ambiguous. This CDR3 is built from 16 residues. Trimming removed 0 bases from V and 2 bases from J, with 13 bases in between. Germline V gene lookup returns CDR1 SGDLS and CDR2 YYNGEE. CDR3: CASSVGSSLITDTQYF. The CDR3 DNA reads as TGTGCCAGCAGCGTAGGTAGCAGCCTGATCACAGATACGCAGTATTTT.

The chain combines TRBV5-4 with TRBJ1-1; D uncertain. Germline CDR1 and CDR2: SGHNT and YYREEE (reference sequence). The V gene lost 1 base and the J gene lost 8 bases, with 12 bases spanning the gap. The CDR3 sequence is 13 residues long. CDR3: CASSLTVAEEAFF. CDR3 in DNA: TGTGCCAGCAGCTTGACTGTGGCGGAAGAAGCTTTCTTT.

The rearrangement links TRBV12-5 to TRBJ2-7; the D is unclear. Germline V gene lookup returns CDR1 LGHNT and CDR2 FRNRAP. The CDR3 loop spans 10 amino acids. Between the trimmed V and J ends, which lost 4 bases and 7 bases, there was a span of 5 bases. CDR3 protein: CASGSPEQYF. The CDR3 region has the DNA TGTGCTAGTGGTTCCCCTGAGCAGTACTTC.

V usage is TRBV18 and J usage is TRBJ2-1; 10 bases are a match to TRBD2. V shed 3 bases, J shed 9 bases, and the junction held 14 bases outside the gene matches. CDR3 size: 17 residues. The germline V gene encodes CDR1 KGHSH and CDR2 LQKENI. Written as DNA, the CDR3 is TGTGCCAGCTCACCGGGCAGCGGGAGGGCCTTTCTCGGTGAGCAGTTCTTC. Its translation is CASSPGSGRAFLGEQFF.

V gene TRBV12-5 combines with J gene TRBJ2-5, with 15 bases fitting TRBD2. V gave up 4 bases and J gave up 2 bases; unmatched junction bases: 8. The CDR3 runs to 18 residues. Germline V gives CDR1 LGHNT, CDR2 FRNRAP. The CDR3 region has the DNA TGTGCTAGTGGTTCGGGACTAGCGGGGGGAAAACTACAAGAGACCCAGTACTTC. This encodes CASGSGLAGGKLQETQYF.

The V call is TRBV6-1, the J call TRBJ2-1, with 12 bases aligning to TRBD2. Unmatched junction bases numbered 14, after V lost 4 bases and J lost 7 bases. The CDR3 contains 18 residues. CDR1 and CDR2 from the germline V gene are MNHNS and SASEGT. The CDR3 sequence is CASSAPGASGRGWNEQFF. As DNA, the CDR3 is TGTGCCAGCAGTGCCCCCGGGGCTAGCGGGAGGGGGTGGAATGAGCAGTTCTTC.

The chain uses TRBV19 and TRBJ1-6; D is possibly TRBD1 (5 bases). The V end lost 7 bases, the J end lost 10 bases, and 11 bases lay between the germline ends. CDR1 and CDR2 (germline): LNHDA, SQIVND (reference sequence). CDR3 size: 12 residues. The CDR3 region is CASNQQESPLHF. The CDR3 coding sequence is TGTGCCAGTAACCAACAGGAATCACCCCTCCACTTT.

This chain links TRBV9 with TRBJ1-1, with unresolved D. V lost 0 bases and J lost 3, with 6 bases in between. Germline V CDR1 and CDR2: SGDLS, YYNGEE. The CDR3 has 13 residues. The CDR3 protein is CASSVASYTEAFF. As DNA, the CDR3 is TGTGCCAGCAGCGTAGCCAGTTACACTGAAGCTTTCTTT. The complete variable domain, with remaining parts taken from reference TRBV9 and TRBJ1-1, reads DSGVTQTPKHLITATGQRVTLRCSPRSGDLSVYWYQQSLDQGLQFLIQYYNGEERAKGNILERFSAQQFPDLHSELNLSSLELGDSALYFCASSVASYTEAFFGQGTRLTVV.

J is TRBJ2-7 and V is TRBV6-5; D is ambiguous. Per the germline V gene, CDR1 is MNHEY and CDR2 is SVGAGI. The CDR3 is 13 amino acids. Deletions cut 0 bases from V and 3 bases from J, with 6 bases between. CDR3 protein: CASSYSSIYEQYF. The CDR3 coding sequence is TGTGCCAGCAGTTACTCGAGTATCTACGAGCAGTACTTC.

The CDR3 coding sequence is TGTGCCAGCAGCTTAGGGACAGGGGGCGAGCAGTACTTC. Translating it yields CASSLGTGGEQYF. The gene calls are TRBV7-3 and TRBJ2-7; 11 bases line up with TRBD1. CDR3 length: 13 residues. Germline V lookup: CDR1 SGHTA, CDR2 FQGTGA. Trimming cost V 2 bases and J 6 bases; bases outside gene matches: 0.

Written as DNA, the CDR3 is TGCGCCAGCAGCCAAGACCTTGGGGCGGCAGGTAGCACAGATACGCAGTATTTT. Its protein product is CASSQDLGAAGSTDTQYF. This chain links TRBV4-1 with TRBJ2-3; tentatively, D is TRBD1 (5 bases). This CDR3 is built from 18 residues. Germline V CDR1 and CDR2: MGHRA, YSYEKL. Trimming took 0 bases from V and 0 from J, leaving 16 bases between them.

The chain carries TRBV28 and TRBJ2-3; 8 bases align to TRBD1. The germline V gene has CDR1 MDHEN and CDR2 SYDVKM. The junction had 6 bases not matched to a gene; V was cut back by 6 bases and J by 1 base. CDR3 length: 15 amino acids. The CDR3 loop is CASSYSTGGTDTQYF. The CDR3 DNA reads TGTGCCAGCAGCTACTCGACAGGGGGCACAGATACGCAGTATTTT.

CDR3 loop: CASSLGLAANTGELFF. For the CDR3, the DNA is TGTGCCAGCAGCTTGGGGCTAGCGGCGAACACCGGGGAGCTGTTTTTT. V and J are TRBV5-4 and TRBJ2-2; 7 bases align to TRBD2. From germline, CDR1 is SGHNT and CDR2 YYREEE (reference sequence). Losses at the gene ends were 0 bases for V and 0 bases for J; bases not matched to a gene: 2. The CDR3 runs 16 residues.

The CDR3 nucleotides are TGTGCCAGCAGCTTGGGGGGGGCCGCCGGTCCAAACACTGAAGCTTTCTTT. Encoded protein: CASSLGGAAGPNTEAFF. The chain is built from TRBV7-9 and TRBJ1-1, with TRBD1 as a possible D gene (6 bases). V shed 3 bases and J shed 2 bases, with 19 bases lying between them. CDR1 and CDR2 (germline): SEHNR, FQNEAQ (reference sequence). The CDR3 runs 17 residues.

The chain links TRBV30 to TRBJ2-3; D unresolved. CDR1 is GTSNPN and CDR2 is SVGIG in the germline V gene (reference sequence). This CDR3 has 11 amino acids. V lost 5 bases and J lost 6, with 9 bases in between. CDR3 DNA sequence: TGTGCCTGGCGCGAAGCGGATACGCAGTATTTT. Protein sequence: CAWREADTQYF.

The chain carries TRBV25-1 and TRBJ1-1; TRBD1 aligns across 9 bases. This CDR3 region has 15 residues. Germline CDR1 MGHDK, CDR2 SYGVNS. V lost 8 bases to trimming and J lost 0 bases; unmatched junction nucleotides: 7. In DNA form, the CDR3 reads TGTGCCAGCGTCGGGACAGGGTATATGAACACTGAAGCTTTCTTT. As protein: CASVGTGYMNTEAFF.

This chain links TRBV25-1 with TRBJ2-3; 7 bases fit TRBD1. The CDR3 length is 15 residues. Looked up from germline, CDR1 is MGHDK and CDR2 is SYGVNS. V shed 4 bases, J shed 3 bases, and the junction held 7 bases outside the gene matches. The CDR3 is CASSGPGGVTDTQYF. The DNA of the CDR3 is TGTGCCAGCAGTGGCCCAGGGGGAGTGACAGATACGCAGTATTTT.

The CDR3 protein is CASSWSVAGAANTGELFF. CDR3 sequence (DNA): TGTGCCAGCAGCTGGAGTGTGGCGGGGGCCGCGAACACCGGGGAGCTGTTTTTT. The chain employs TRBV7-6 and TRBJ2-2, with D possibly matching TRBD2 (7 bases). V was shortened by 4 bases and J by 0 bases, with 18 bases between the two germline ends. CDR1 is SGHVS and CDR2 is FNYEAQ in the germline V gene. The CDR3 has 18 amino acids.